This TCR beta chain was sequenced during a study of identical twins. J gave up 0 bases and V 3 bases, and 8 bases lay outside the gene matches. Germline V CDR1 and CDR2: MNHNY, SVGAGI (reference sequence). This CDR3 region has 16 residues. In this sample, this clonotype turned up a few times. Template switching added a universal primer site, and cDNA bore unique molecular identifiers. TCRdb redid the calling of the 5' RACE reads with MiXCR, one entry per CDR3 protein. The sample yields roughly 1,500,000 distinct CDR3 sequences, roughly 35% seen once. The receptor comes from a newborn girl in good health. The V and J genes are TRBV6-6 and TRBJ2-7; 7 bases fit TRBD2. The specimen sequenced was cord blood. CDR3 region: CASSYSPAGSSYEQYF. DNA of the CDR3: TGTGCCAGCAGTTATTCCCCAGCGGGAAGCTCCTACGAGCAGTACTTC.